The 9 T cell receptor beta chains in this list originate from one sample, sequenced in a study of shared clonotypes between healthy human individuals. Sequencing used immunoSEQ multiplex PCR; TCRdb keeps in-frame clones, though not all of them. The sample lists some 1.5 million clones, around 97% occurring once. Sequencing was performed on naive CD4+ T cells sorted from blood. Subset of the sample: CD45RA+ positively selected. All receptors come from a man in his thirties or forties in good health.

The chain is built from TRBV5-1 and TRBJ2-7; D uncertain. Germline V gene lookup returns CDR1 SGHRS and CDR2 YFSETQ. V lost 4 bases, J lost 2 bases, and 19 bases lay in between. CDR3 length: 16 residues. In DNA form, the CDR3 reads TGCGCCAGCAGCCTCTTGGTCGAGAGAGACCCCTACGAGCAGTACTTC. This sequence encodes CASSLLVERDPYEQYF.

This clone was recorded only once. The CDR3 nucleotides are TGTGCCATCACCCCGGGACTAGCGGGAGTGGGTACTAGCACAGATACGCAGTATTTT. It is translated as CAITPGLAGVGTSTDTQYF. This rearrangement joins TRBV10-3 to TRBJ2-3; 14 bases are a match to TRBD2. The CDR3 runs to 19 residues. Germline loops: CDR1 ENHRY, CDR2 SYGVKD. The V segment lost 7 bases and the J segment 0 bases; nucleotides outside the gene matches: 12.

Here the CDR3 DNA reads TGTGCCAGCAGCTTAAGCGACAGTGTCTATGGCTACACCTTC. As protein: CASSLSDSVYGYTF. The chain recombines TRBV7-8 with TRBJ1-2, with a tentative D call TRBD1 (5 bases). The CDR3 is 14 residues long. The V end lost 2 bases, the J end lost 4 bases, and 11 bases lay between the germline ends. Germline lookup yields CDR1 SGHVS and CDR2 FQNEAQ. Together with reference TRBV7-8 and TRBJ1-2, the CDR3 gives the full variable domain: GAGVSQSPRYKVAKRGQDVALRCDPISGHVSLFWYQQALGQGPEFLTYFQNEAQLDKSGLPSDRFFAERPEGSVSTLKIQRTQQEDSAVYLCASSLSDSVYGYTFGSGTRLTVV.

J is TRBJ2-5 and V is TRBV7-2; 10 bases are a match to TRBD1. This CDR3 has 15 amino acids. Per germline, CDR1 SGHTA and CDR2 FQGNSA. V lost 5 bases and J lost 4; bases outside the gene matches: 7. CDR3 loop: CASSQQTGGPETQYF. The CDR3 region has the DNA TGTGCCAGCAGCCAACAGACAGGGGGCCCAGAGACCCAGTACTTC.

This chain links TRBV6-5 with TRBJ2-2, with D unclear. Looked up from germline, CDR1 is MNHEY and CDR2 is SVGAGI. V was clipped by 5 bases and J by 2 bases, with 9 bases between them. This CDR3 is 14 amino acids long. The CDR3 sequence is CASSRGDNTGELFF. CDR3 in DNA: TGTGCCAGCAGTCGCGGTGATAACACCGGGGAGCTGTTTTTT.

The chain has TRBV19 and TRBJ2-5; a weak D match, TRBD1 (5 bases). V lost 3 bases and J 5 bases, leaving 13 bases between the germline ends. Germline-derived CDR1 and CDR2 are LNHDA and SQIVND (reference sequence). The CDR3 runs 14 residues. The CDR3 DNA sequence: TGTGCCAGTAGTATTTCAGGGCTTGGCGAGACCCAGTACTTC. Protein: CASSISGLGETQYF.

The chain uses TRBV7-2 and TRBJ2-1, with D unresolved. Germline V CDR1 and CDR2: SGHTA, FQGNSA. The CDR3 length is 16 residues. V lost 0 bases, J lost 2 bases, and 11 bases lay in between. In DNA, the CDR3 is TGTGCCAGCAGCTTAGCCGTGGACGGAACCTACAATGAGCAGTTCTTC. Translation: CASSLAVDGTYNEQFF. Variable domain in full (rest from reference TRBV7-2 and TRBJ2-1): GAGVSQSPSNKVTEKGKDVELRCDPISGHTALYWYRQSLGQGLEFLIYFQGNSAPDKSGLPSDRFSAERTGGSVSTLTIQRTQQEDSAVYLCASSLAVDGTYNEQFFGPGTRLTVL.

V and J are TRBV2 and TRBJ2-1; D may be TRBD2 (6 bases). Trimming removed 2 bases from V and 15 bases from J, with 14 bases in between. Germline V CDR1 and CDR2: SNHLY, FYNNEI. This CDR3 spans 12 amino acids. The CDR3 loop reads CASSESAGLGFF. CDR3 DNA sequence: TGTGCCAGCAGTGAATCGGCGGGATTAGGGTTCTTC.

A word on this clone: This sample also contains other DNA sequences that code for the same CDR3. V usage is TRBV5-4 and J usage is TRBJ2-7, with D uncertain. Germline V lookup: CDR1 SGHNT, CDR2 YYREEE (reference sequence). The CDR3 extends over 13 amino acids. The V end was cut by 0 bases, the J end by 4 bases, with 8 bases between. Written as DNA, the CDR3 is TGTGCCAGCAGCTTGGGATCAGGATACGAGCAGTACTTC. Translation gives CASSLGSGYEQYF.